Below are 19 T cell receptor beta chains sequenced from a single sample in a study of T-cell reconstitution after alpha-beta-depleted transplantation in children. TCRbeta library construction was performed incorporating unique molecular identifiers. TCRdb ran MiXCR on the PCR reads and lists one entry per CDR3 protein. This table holds roughly 220,000 distinct CDR3 sequences, about 8.7% found once. The sample was PBMCs, mostly from graft donor cells, taken 360 days after TCRalphabeta/CD19-depleted stem cell transplant. All receptors derive from a male patient between 2 and 15 years old who had a stem cell transplant for acute myeloid leukemia, so the T cells may come from the graft donor.

This clonotype was counted at least ten times. This chain connects TRBV3-1 to TRBJ2-1; 14 nucleotides agree with TRBD2. Germline-derived CDR1 and CDR2 are LGHDT and YNNKEL (reference sequence). Trimming cost V 0 bases and J 9 bases; bases outside gene matches: 16. The CDR3 covers 20 residues. The CDR3 sequence is CASSQELGLAGDSRWGEQFF. CDR3 bases: TGTGCCAGCAGCCAAGAATTGGGACTAGCGGGAGATAGCAGGTGGGGTGAGCAGTTCTTC.

This clonotype was found many times. This rearrangement joins TRBV20-1 to TRBJ2-7; unclear D gene. V dropped 7 bases and J dropped 5 bases, with 12 bases sitting between them. CDR3 length: 11 amino acids. Per germline, CDR1 DFQATT and CDR2 SNEGSKA (reference sequence). The DNA for the CDR3 is TGCAGTGGATGGTGGATTGACGAGCAGTACTTC. This sequence encodes CSGWWIDEQYF.

There are a few counts of this clonotype. The chain has TRBV7-8 and TRBJ2-6; 8 bases match TRBD1. The J segment lost 2 bases and the V segment lost 0 bases, leaving 6 bases of the junction unmatched. Germline assignment: CDR1 SGHVS and CDR2 FQNEAQ. The CDR3 extends over 18 amino acids. The CDR3 nucleotides are TGTGCCAGCAGCTTAGCGTCCCGACAGGGGCCTGGGGCCAACGTCCTGACTTTC. Translated, it gives CASSLASRQGPGANVLTF.

Only a few counts were recorded for this clonotype. The chain employs TRBV20-1 and TRBJ2-7, with TRBD2 matching 9 bases. This CDR3 region has 14 residues. V trimming: 3 bases; J trimming: 3 bases; junction bases outside the gene matches: 6. Germline CDR1 is DFQATT and CDR2 is SNEGSKA (reference sequence). In DNA form, the CDR3 reads TGCAGTGCTAGGCCGGCAGCGGGAGGCTACGAGCAGTACTTC. Its translation is CSARPAAGGYEQYF.

J is TRBJ2-7 and V is TRBV6-2 or TRBV6-3; 13 nucleotides agree with TRBD2. The CDR3 is 17 amino acids. After removal of 5 bases from V and 0 bases from J, the junction contained 7 bases not matched to a gene. Germline V CDR1 and CDR2: MNHEY, SVGEGT. CDR3 sequence reads: CASSHLRTSGSSYEQYF. CDR3 in DNA: TGTGCCAGCAGTCACCTACGGACTAGCGGGAGCTCCTACGAGCAGTACTTC.

The table lists this clonotype with a few counts. CDR3 amino acids: CSAYPANYGYTF. The CDR3 nucleotides read TGCAGTGCCTATCCGGCTAACTATGGCTACACCTTC. This sequence joins TRBV20-1 and TRBJ1-2, with D unresolved. The CDR3 length is 12 residues. The ends were cut back, 6 bases at V and 0 bases at J, with 8 bases in the middle. Per the germline V gene, CDR1 is DFQATT and CDR2 is SNEGSKA (reference sequence).

The rearrangement uses TRBV5-1 and TRBJ1-6; D ambiguous. This CDR3 is 13 amino acids long. Trimming cost V 6 bases and J 5 bases, with 9 bases left between them. Germline-derived CDR1 and CDR2 are SGHRS and YFSETQ. The CDR3 spells CASTEGDNSPLHF. The CDR3 region has the DNA TGCGCCAGCACTGAGGGAGATAATTCACCCCTCCACTTT.

The sample holds many counts of this clonotype. CDR3 in DNA: TGCAGCGTTGTGCAGGGTCAAGAGACCCAGTACTTC. This gives the protein CSVVQGQETQYF. J is TRBJ2-5 and V is TRBV29-1; a possible D gene is TRBD1 (5 bases). Germline values: CDR1 SQVTM, CDR2 ANQGSEA. The CDR3 has 12 residues. V gave up 4 bases and J gave up 2 bases, with 8 bases separating them.

J is TRBJ1-2 and V is TRBV4-1; D possibly corresponds to TRBD1 (5 bases). The CDR3 totals 14 residues. CDR1 MGHRA and CDR2 YSYEKL come from the germline V gene. V lost 4 bases to trimming and J lost 2 bases, with 11 bases between them. The CDR3 spells CASSPGAGNYGYTF. Written as DNA, the CDR3 is TGCGCCAGCAGCCCCGGGGCAGGAAACTATGGCTACACCTTC.

The genes are TRBV10-3 and TRBJ1-1, with D unclear. This CDR3 has 13 amino acids. Trimming shortened V by 4 bases and J by 0 bases, and 6 bases separated the two germline ends. CDR1 is ENHRY, CDR2 SYGVKD, per germline. The DNA of the CDR3 is TGTGCCATCAGTGTACAGATGAACACTGAAGCTTTCTTT. It yields the protein CAISVQMNTEAFF.

This clonotype was observed at least ten times. The chain recombines TRBV20-1 with TRBJ2-2; D might be TRBD1 (6 bases). Germline CDR1 reads DFQATT; CDR2 reads SNEGSKA (reference sequence). V was shortened by 2 bases and J by 2 bases, with 15 bases between the two germline ends. CDR3 length: 16 residues. CDR3 loop: CSARPPGTLNTGELFF. The CDR3 region has the DNA TGCAGTGCTAGACCCCCCGGGACACTCAACACCGGGGAGCTGTTTTTT.

The table lists this clonotype with a few counts. The chain has TRBV18 and TRBJ2-3; the D gene is possibly TRBD2 (5 bases). The CDR3 has 13 amino acids. From germline, CDR1 is KGHSH and CDR2 LQKENI. V lost 4 bases, J lost 5 bases, and 10 bases lay in between. In DNA, the CDR3 is TGTGCCAGCTCACTGACTAACCTAGATACGCAGTATTTT. As protein: CASSLTNLDTQYF.

The sample holds many counts of this clonotype. The chain links TRBV7-2 to TRBJ1-1; no firm D call. Germline lookup yields CDR1 SGHTA and CDR2 FQGNSA. Trimming removed 8 bases at V and 5 bases at J, with 15 bases between. This CDR3 has 13 amino acids. Here the CDR3 reads CASFSVEETEAFF. CDR3 nucleotide sequence: TGTGCCAGCTTCTCGGTTGAAGAGACTGAAGCTTTCTTT.

This chain links TRBV7-3 with TRBJ2-3, with D unresolved. The germline V gene has CDR1 SGHTA and CDR2 FQGTGA. V was pared by 7 bases and J by 4 bases, with 6 bases between. CDR3 length: 11 amino acids. CDR3 DNA sequence: TGTGCCAGCACCTCCCCAGATACGCAGTATTTT. Amino acids: CASTSPDTQYF.

This clonotype was observed a few times. The CDR3 nucleotides read TGCGCCAGCAGCGAAGGACAGGCCCTTGGGGCCAACGTCCTGACTTTC. Encoded protein: CASSEGQALGANVLTF. This chain links TRBV5-1 with TRBJ2-6, with 7 bases identical to TRBD1. V lost 4 bases, J lost 3 bases, and 7 bases stayed unmatched. This CDR3 is 16 amino acids long. Per the germline V gene, CDR1 is SGHRS and CDR2 is YFSETQ.

This clonotype was detected ten times or more. V gene TRBV5-1 combines with J gene TRBJ2-2, with 10 bases fitting TRBD1. The CDR3 has 16 amino acids. CDR1 SGHRS and CDR2 YFSETQ come from the germline V gene. V lost 4 bases, J lost 4 bases, and 7 bases stayed unmatched. The CDR3: CASSDRGRLGTGELFF. CDR3 nucleotide sequence: TGCGCCAGCAGCGACAGGGGGCGTCTTGGCACCGGGGAGCTGTTTTTT.

The gene calls are TRBV20-1 and TRBJ2-7, with a weak D call TRBD2 (5 bases). The CDR3 has 12 amino acids. Trimming pared 0 bases from V and 7 bases from J, leaving 10 bases between. Looked up from germline, CDR1 is DFQATT and CDR2 is SNEGSKA (reference sequence). CDR3 sequence: CSARDLPGEQYF. The CDR3 bases are TGCAGTGCTAGAGATCTTCCGGGGGAGCAGTACTTC.

This clonotype occurred many times. This chain joins TRBV12-3 or TRBV12-4 and TRBJ1-2; TRBD1 matches at 7 bases. The length of the CDR3 is 15 residues. After removal of 1 base from V and 4 bases from J, the junction contained 6 bases not matched to a gene. This CDR3 is CASSLGAGGGYGYTF. CDR3 DNA sequence: TGTGCCAGCAGTTTAGGGGCAGGGGGAGGCTATGGCTACACCTTC.

The gene calls are TRBV2 and TRBJ2-5; D tentatively fits TRBD1 or TRBD2 (5 bases each). The CDR3 length is 15 residues. Trimming took 6 bases from V and 5 from J, leaving 19 bases between them. From germline, CDR1 is SNHLY and CDR2 FYNNEI. In DNA, the CDR3 is TGTGCCAGCAGGGGGACCTACTCGAGCTGGGAGACCCAGTACTTC. It yields the protein CASRGTYSSWETQYF.